These 25 T cell receptor beta chains originate from one sample sequenced in a study of radiotherapy plus CTLA-4 blockade in lung cancer. Here immunoSEQ multiplex PCR was the method, and the copy in TCRdb shows in-frame clones only, minus some. The repertoire holds around 43,000 clones, with about 74% as singletons. Sequencing used peripheral blood, obtained from a patient treated with radiotherapy plus ipilimumab. Receptors were obtained from a human donor with non-small cell lung cancer who had stable disease on radiotherapy plus ipilimumab.

V and J are TRBV13 and TRBJ2-2; TRBD1 is a possible D gene (6 bases). The CDR3 contains 15 residues. V lost 7 bases to trimming and J lost 6 bases, with 18 bases between them. CDR1 is PRHDT, CDR2 FYEKMQ, per germline (reference sequence). The CDR3 sequence is CASTSDSINAGELFF. CDR3 DNA: TGTGCCAGCACCTCGGACAGCATAAACGCCGGGGAGCTGTTTTTT.

This sequence joins TRBV5-1 and TRBJ2-7, with TRBD1 matching over 8 bases. The V gene's germline CDR1 is SGHRS and CDR2 YFSETQ. With V trimmed by 2 bases and J by 1 base, 5 bases remained unmatched. The CDR3 consists of 15 residues. Here the CDR3 DNA reads TGCGCCAGCAGCTTCACAGGGGGAGAGTCCTACGAGCAGTACTTC. Translated, it gives CASSFTGGESYEQYF.

This chain links TRBV7-8 with TRBJ2-1; TRBD2 agrees at 16 bases. Germline CDR1 reads SGHVS; CDR2 reads FQNEAQ. The CDR3 consists of 18 residues. J gave up 0 bases and V 5 bases, and 4 bases lay outside the gene matches. The CDR3 reads CASSTGLAGGVSYNEQFF. The CDR3 DNA follows: TGTGCCAGCAGCACGGGACTAGCGGGGGGGGTCTCCTACAATGAGCAGTTCTTC.

This clone was counted between two and nine times. This chain links TRBV6-5 with TRBJ1-5, with D hard to call. Germline CDR1 MNHEY, CDR2 SVGAGI. Trimming stripped 7 bases from V and 2 bases from J, with 12 bases between. The CDR3 has 14 residues. Here the CDR3 reads CASMTGGGNQPQHF. The CDR3 nucleotides read TGTGCCAGCATGACTGGAGGAGGCAATCAGCCCCAGCATTTT.

This chain links TRBV5-8 with TRBJ2-6; D gene unclear. Trimming stripped 4 bases from V and 0 bases from J, with 11 bases between. Germline-derived CDR1 and CDR2 are SGHTS and YDEGEE. The CDR3 is made up of 16 amino acids. The CDR3 here is CASSQRTNSGANVLTF. CDR3 sequence (DNA): TGTGCCAGCAGCCAGCGTACGAACTCTGGGGCCAACGTCCTGACTTTC.

CDR3 DNA: TGTGCCAGCAGCTTAGTGGGACGTAGTTGGGGGCCGGGCACTGAAGCTTTCTTT. It is translated as CASSLVGRSWGPGTEAFF. The chain has TRBV11-1 and TRBJ1-1; D may be TRBD1 (6 bases). The ends were cut back, 1 base at V and 4 bases at J, with 22 bases in the middle. This CDR3 is built from 18 residues. Germline V gene data show CDR1 as SGHAT and CDR2 as FQDESV (reference sequence).

The chain uses TRBV30 and TRBJ1-6, with 9 bases fitting TRBD1. J gave up 9 bases and V 1 base, and 4 bases lay outside the gene matches. The CDR3 has 14 amino acids. CDR1 and CDR2 from the germline V gene are GTSNPN and SVGIG (reference sequence). CDR3 loop: CAWSGDRGGSPLHF. CDR3 coding DNA: TGTGCCTGGAGTGGTGACAGGGGGGGTTCACCCCTCCACTTT. The full variable domain, with the rest looked up from reference TRBV30 and TRBJ1-6, is SQTIHQWPATLVQPVGSPLSLECTVEGTSNPNLYWYRQAAGRGLQLLFYSVGIGQISSEVPQNLSASRPQDRQFILSSKKLLLSDSGFYLCAWSGDRGGSPLHFGNGTRLTVT.

This clone was seen more than once but under ten times. The rearrangement links TRBV2 to TRBJ1-1; 8 nucleotides agree with TRBD1. J was trimmed by 9 bases and V by 6 bases; bases with no gene match: 9. From germline, CDR1 is SNHLY and CDR2 FYNNEI. The CDR3 has 13 residues. The CDR3, as DNA: TGTGCCAGCAGCTCAGGGGGCCTCCCGCAAGCTTTCTTT. Translating it yields CASSSGGLPQAFF.

The chain is built from TRBV9 and TRBJ2-1; tentative D call: TRBD2 (6 bases). Looked up from germline, CDR1 is SGDLS and CDR2 is YYNGEE. CDR3 size: 13 residues. Trimming left V 1 base short and J 7 bases short, with 9 bases between. CDR3 protein: CASSVLGGNEQFF. The DNA of the CDR3 is TGTGCCAGCAGCGTATTGGGGGGAAATGAGCAGTTCTTC.

This clone was seen ten or more times. This chain uses TRBV27 with TRBJ1-2; 7 bases line up with TRBD1. The germline V gene encodes CDR1 MNHEY and CDR2 SMNVEV (reference sequence). The CDR3 loop spans 13 amino acids. Trimming cost V 6 bases and J 8 bases; bases outside gene matches: 9. CDR3 protein: CASRSTGRGGYTF. CDR3 in DNA: TGTGCCAGCAGATCGACAGGGAGAGGCGGCTACACCTTC.

This clone has a handful of counts. The chain couples TRBV9 to TRBJ2-5; tentative D call: TRBD1 (6 bases). The length of the CDR3 is 15 residues. Germline V gives CDR1 SGDLS, CDR2 YYNGEE. V was clipped by 3 bases and J by 4 bases, with 16 bases between them. CDR3: CASSARGGSLETQYF. Here the CDR3 DNA reads TGTGCCAGCAGCGCCCGAGGGGGATCGTTAGAGACCCAGTACTTC.

This clone has a handful of counts. The chain joins TRBV7-9 to TRBJ1-1; the D gene is possibly TRBD1 (6 bases). The CDR3 length is 14 residues. Trimming shortened V by 2 bases and J by 4 bases, and 11 bases separated the two germline ends. Germline CDR1 and CDR2: SEHNR and FQNEAQ (reference sequence). The CDR3 bases are TGTGCCAGCAGCTTAAGTCAGGGGAGCACTGAAGCTTTCTTT. This gives the protein CASSLSQGSTEAFF.

This chain uses TRBV20-1 with TRBJ2-1; D call uncertain. Germline CDR1 reads DFQATT; CDR2 reads SNEGSKA (reference sequence). V was cut by 6 bases and J by 10 bases, with 10 bases left in between. The CDR3 totals 10 residues. CDR3 nucleotide sequence: TGCAGTGCCGGGTATCTCGAGCAGTTCTTC. This codes for CSAGYLEQFF.

This clone is deemed medium-sized. The chain is built from TRBV4-1 and TRBJ1-1, with 7 positions matching TRBD1. V lost 5 bases and J lost 4; bases outside the gene matches: 7. Germline V gives CDR1 MGHRA, CDR2 YSYEKL. This CDR3 comprises 14 residues. CDR3 sequence reads: CASSYAPGGTEAFF. The CDR3 DNA reads TGCGCCAGCAGCTATGCCCCAGGGGGCACTGAAGCTTTCTTT.

This clone showed up just once. The genes are TRBV18 and TRBJ2-7; TRBD2 matches at 7 bases. The V gene's germline CDR1 is KGHSH and CDR2 LQKENI. The CDR3 loop spans 13 amino acids. V shed 3 bases, J shed 4 bases, and the junction held 3 bases outside the gene matches. The CDR3 DNA reads as TGTGCCAGCTCACCCCGGCGGGGGTACGAGCAGTACTTC. Amino acid sequence: CASSPRRGYEQYF.

The chain carries TRBV5-6 and TRBJ1-2; D unclear. This CDR3 is built from 14 residues. Germline V gene lookup returns CDR1 SGHDT and CDR2 YYEEEE. V lost 1 base and J 5 bases, leaving 12 bases between the germline ends. In DNA form, the CDR3 reads TGTGCCAGCAGCTTGCTTGGGCCCTCTTATGGCTACACCTTC. This translates into CASSLLGPSYGYTF.

This chain joins TRBV30 and TRBJ1-2; D is unresolved. CDR1 and CDR2 from the germline V gene are GTSNPN and SVGIG (reference sequence). The CDR3 consists of 11 residues. Trimming cost V 0 bases and J 8 bases, with 7 bases left between them. This chain's CDR3 is CAWSVPRGYTF. Here the CDR3 DNA reads TGTGCCTGGAGTGTTCCTAGGGGCTACACCTTC.

This chain joins TRBV30 and TRBJ1-1; tentatively, D is TRBD1 (6 bases). The CDR3 runs 13 residues. V was trimmed by 0 bases and J by 4 bases, leaving 9 bases between them. CDR1 and CDR2 (germline): GTSNPN, SVGIG (reference sequence). CDR3: CAWSVTGSTEAFF. As DNA, the CDR3 is TGTGCCTGGAGTGTGACAGGTTCCACTGAAGCTTTCTTT.

The J gene is TRBJ1-1, the V gene TRBV5-1; D unclear. The CDR3 loop spans 15 amino acids. CDR1 and CDR2 from the germline V gene are SGHRS and YFSETQ. V shed 2 bases and J shed 1 base, with 12 bases lying between them. The CDR3 DNA sequence: TGCGCCAGCAGCTTCCCCCGGGATCCGAACACTGAAGCTTTCTTT. It encodes CASSFPRDPNTEAFF.

CDR3 residues: CSVAGQGAYGYTF. The CDR3 nucleotides are TGCAGCGTTGCGGGACAGGGGGCCTATGGCTACACCTTC. The J gene is TRBJ1-2, the V gene TRBV29-1, with 12 bases matching TRBD1. The CDR3 has 13 residues. V shed 4 bases and J 4 bases; nucleotides not matched to a gene: 1. Germline V gene lookup returns CDR1 SQVTM and CDR2 ANQGSEA.

The chain recombines TRBV18 with TRBJ1-1; maybe TRBD1 (6 bases). CDR3 length equals 14 residues. The V end lost 6 bases, the J end lost 1 base, and 12 bases lay between the germline ends. CDR1 and CDR2 from the germline V gene are KGHSH and LQKENI. CDR3 nucleotide sequence: TGTGCCAGCTCCCCGACAGGTTGGAACACTGAAGCTTTCTTT. Translating it yields CASSPTGWNTEAFF. The full variable domain, rest sourced from reference TRBV18 and TRBJ1-1, is NAGVMQNPRHLVRRRGQEARLRCSPMKGHSHVYWYRQLPEEGLKFMVYLQKENIIDESGMPKERFSAEFPKEGPSILRIQQVVRGDSAAYFCASSPTGWNTEAFFGQGTRLTVV.

The chain links TRBV19 to TRBJ2-5; 9 bases fit TRBD2. CDR1 is LNHDA, CDR2 SQIVND, per germline (reference sequence). Trimming at V came to 5 bases and at J to 2 bases, leaving 3 bases not matched to a gene. This CDR3 contains 14 residues. CDR3 bases: TGTGCCAGTAGTCGCCTAGCGGGACAAGAGACCCAGTACTTC. Translation: CASSRLAGQETQYF.

This sequence joins TRBV2 and TRBJ1-2, with D tentatively TRBD1 (6 bases). CDR3 length equals 14 residues. The germline gives CDR1 SNHLY, CDR2 FYNNEI. V gave up 7 bases and J gave up 1 base, with 13 bases separating them. The CDR3 sequence: CASKVAGDNYGYTF. The CDR3 coding sequence is TGTGCCAGCAAGGTTGCAGGGGATAACTATGGCTACACCTTC. Looking up the rest from reference TRBV2 and TRBJ1-2 gives the full variable domain: EPEVTQTPSHQVTQMGQEVILRCVPISNHLYFYWYRQILGQKVEFLVSFYNNEISEKSEIFDDQFSVERPDGSNFTLKIRSTKLEDSAMYFCASKVAGDNYGYTFGSGTRLTVV.

This chain joins TRBV6-5 and TRBJ1-2, with a tentative D call TRBD1 (5 bases). The CDR3 contains 15 residues. Germline-derived CDR1 and CDR2 are MNHEY and SVGAGI. The V end was cut by 0 bases, the J end by 7 bases, with 15 bases between. The CDR3 DNA reads TGTGCCAGCAGTTACTCGGTCCAGGGAAAAGGTGGCTACACCTTC. Protein product: CASSYSVQGKGGYTF.

This clone was seen only once. The chain carries TRBV5-1 and TRBJ2-7, with TRBD1 matching over 9 bases. Germline V gene sequence: CDR1 SGHRS, CDR2 YFSETQ. The CDR3 consists of 14 residues. V gave up 4 bases and J gave up 3 bases; unmatched junction bases: 5. Here the CDR3 reads CASSTGQGLYEQYF. The CDR3 DNA follows: TGCGCCAGCAGCACGGGACAGGGACTCTACGAGCAGTACTTC.